Listed below are T cell receptor beta chains from one sample, sequenced in a study of post-analysis software for immune sequencing data. TCRdb called the PCR reads again in MiXCR, with one record for every CDR3 protein. The table records about 540,000 distinct CDR3 sequences, around 34% of them present only once. The sequencing input was blood. The receptor set was obtained from a girl younger than 18 with multiple sclerosis. CDR3s include the opening cysteine and the closing phenylalanine or tryptophan. Fields, in order: J gene, V gene, D gene, clone size, CDR3 DNA, CDR3 protein. The D gene is left open where the match is weak. Rows give clone size only sometimes, using once, few, many, or a class for an expanded clone.

>TRBJ2-1|TRBV9|TRBD2|-
TGTGCCAGCAGCCCGATAGCGGGGGGGCCGGGCAATGAGCAGTTCTTC
CASSPIAGGPGNEQFF
>TRBJ2-5|TRBV9|TRBD1|few
TGTGCCAGCAACATGGACAGGGAGGAGACCCAGTACTTC
CASNMDREETQYF
>TRBJ2-1|TRBV4-1|TRBD1|-
TGCGCCAGCAGCCGGCCGGGACAGGGACCTGAGCAGTTCTTC
CASSRPGQGPEQFF
>TRBJ2-1|TRBV6-5|TRBD1|-
TGTGCCAGCAGACAAAGACAGGGAGTGAGCTACAATGAGCAGTTCTTC
CASRQRQGVSYNEQFF
>TRBJ2-7|TRBV19|TRBD1|few
TGTGCCAGTAGACCGACAGGGGGCTACGAGCAGTACTTC
CASRPTGGYEQYF
>TRBJ2-7|TRBV7-2|-|few
TGTGCCAGCAGCTTCACAGGGCCCTCCTACGAGCAGTACTTC
CASSFTGPSYEQYF
>TRBJ1-2|TRBV12-3/TRBV12-4|-|few
TGTGCCAGCAGTTTGTCGGCTGCCAATGGCTACACCTTC
CASSLSAANGYTF
>TRBJ1-2|TRBV5-1|-|-
TGCGCCAGCAGCACCGGACCCGTCGAAAATGGCTACACCTTC
CASSTGPVENGYTF
>TRBJ2-5|TRBV7-2|-|-
TGTGCCAGCAGCTTACCGGCCAGCCAAGAGACCCAGTACTTC
CASSLPASQETQYF
>TRBJ1-1|TRBV6-5|-|once
TGTGCCAGCAGTTATAGAGGGGCGAACACTGAAGCTTTCTTT
CASSYRGANTEAFF
>TRBJ2-3|TRBV28|TRBD2|-
TGTGCCAGCAGTTCCCCTGGGACTAGCGGAGCAGATACGCAGTATTTT
CASSSPGTSGADTQYF
>TRBJ2-3|TRBV5-1|-|few
TGCGCCAGCAGCTTGACCAGGAAATCAGATACGCAGTATTTT
CASSLTRKSDTQYF
>TRBJ2-7|TRBV7-2|-|-
TGTGCCAGCAGCTTAGGTCCACCAGCCTACGAGCAGTACTTC
CASSLGPPAYEQYF
>TRBJ1-2|TRBV27|-|few
TGTGCCAGCAGTTTCCGTATAGGGGGGCACTATGGCTACACCTTC
CASSFRIGGHYGYTF
>TRBJ1-1|TRBV29-1|-|-
TGCAGCGTTGTGTGGGGGGCTCAGAACACTGAAGCTTTCTTT
CSVVWGAQNTEAFF
>TRBJ2-5|TRBV28|-|-
TGTGCCAGCAGTTTCCCCCTACGACTAGTAAATGAAGAGACCCAGTACTTC
CASSFPLRLVNEETQYF
>TRBJ1-1|TRBV12-3/TRBV12-4|-|-
TGTGCCAGCACCCGGGAGGCCACGAACACTGAAGCTTTCTTT
CASTREATNTEAFF
>TRBJ2-3|TRBV6-2/TRBV6-3|-|few
TGTGCCAGCACCAGGGGCGGTGAGCCCCGGTCGGCAGATACGCAGTATTTT
CASTRGGEPRSADTQYF
>TRBJ1-5|TRBV2|TRBD1|-
TGTGCCAGCAGTGCGGACAGGGATCAGCCCCAGCATTTT
CASSADRDQPQHF
>TRBJ2-1|TRBV29-1|-|few
TGCAGCGCCTTAGGGGCAGGGGGGAATGAGCAGTTCTTC
CSALGAGGNEQFF
>TRBJ2-1|TRBV29-1|-|-
TGCAGCGTTCTCAAACGGGGCCCCTACAATGAGCAGTTCTTC
CSVLKRGPYNEQFF
>TRBJ2-3|TRBV20-1|TRBD2|-
TGCAGTGCTGCACTAGCGGGGGGCCCCACAGATACGCAGTATTTT
CSAALAGGPTDTQYF